The text below deals with one T cell receptor (beta chain). This clonotype was recorded at least ten times. This receptor's antigen is unknown. Per-nucleotide qualities are absent, and no much larger clonotype sits a single base away. These data come from a study of Graves' ophthalmopathy and Graves' hyperthyroidism (dated by TCRdb to 2016 to 2019). With regard to the full study: Peripheral blood was collected at initial diagnosis, before any treatment. The study used TCR beta repertoire signatures to distinguish Graves' ophthalmopathy from Graves' hyperthyroidism and to predict progression to ophthalmopathy. In total, approximately 130 blood samples were TCR-sequenced: around 42 ophthalmopathy, 80 or so hyperthyroidism and some 17 hyperthyroidism-to-ophthalmopathy patients. To explore V-J signatures distinguishing ophthalmopathy from hyperthyroidism, a discovery set of 100 or so patients (roughly 42 ophthalmopathy, roughly 56 stable hyperthyroidism) was enrolled. The independent validation cohort included approximately 19 hyperthyroidism patients plus 17 patients who later progressed from hyperthyroidism to ophthalmopathy. In more than 5 hyperthyroidism patients, the T-cell repertoire of thyroid tissue was compared with the T-cell repertoire of blood. Once sampling was done, hyperthyroidism patients were given methimazole at a starting dose of 30 mg daily, while ophthalmopathy patients were given high-dose intravenous methylprednisolone. For training and testing, the 100 or so patients in the discovery cohort were randomly divided in a 7:3 ratio. Study-wide conclusions, independent of this receptor: In cross-validation, the 13-signature model distinguished ophthalmopathy from stable hyperthyroidism with 87.88% sensitivity and 81.08% specificity, while in the test set the corresponding values were roughly 80% and 75%. No statistical method was used to set the sample size in advance, and the investigators knew which group each participant was assigned to. Most expanded thyroid clonotypes with a frequency above 0.001 also appeared in blood, which suggests that blood repertoires may reflect the immune response in the thyroid. In validation, the model predicted ophthalmopathy progression with 55% to 71% sensitivity and 72.22% specificity; some twelve predicted patients were CT-confirmed with GO in a median of about 6.1 months.

Looking up the germline V gene yields CDR1 SGHRS and CDR2 YFSETQ. A distance of 9 bases separates the germline ends of V and J, which lose 0 bases and 2 bases respectively. The cysteine opens and the phenylalanine closes a CDR3 of 15 amino acids. Only the CDR3 portion is preserved as DNA: 45 bases, with reading frame beginning at the first base. For repertoire sequencing, the TCR beta CDR3 regions were amplified from RNA transcripts. The first round of RT-PCR was done with HTBI primers and the Qiagen OneStep RT-PCR kit, and was followed by a second round of multiplex PCR, then size selection and purification. Sequencing of the libraries was carried out on an Illumina HiSeq2000 in paired-end mode with 100 bp reads. Under the source paper's analysis protocol: Reads were processed with SOAPnuke, discarding reads with adapters, uncalled bases, mean Phred below 15, or no exact constant-primer or identifier match. COPE v1.2.5 was used to merge the high-quality paired reads. Unique nucleotide sequences were defined as clonotypes and aligned to IMGT TRB V, D and J references using MiTCR v1.1. The analysis was limited to V-J combinations with a frequency above 0.0001, which together covered more than 99% of repertoires. For each V-J combination, a TCR clonal expansion and chaos score was defined as F50 clonal expansion divided by the chaos observed in the TCRdist matrix. Welch's t-statistics and random forest were used to narrow the features down to more than 10 V-J combinations, which were then fed into a naive Bayes classifier. The similarity between thyroid and blood repertoires was quantified using the Morisita-Horn index. TCRdb reran the public reads through fastp at Q25 and MiXCR, keeping productive beta chains. Duplicate CDR3 protein sequences are folded into a single record with the most common DNA and genes. In this record, the V and J calls reflect TCRdb's handling and not the investigators' own analysis. Present in this sample are hundreds of thousands of distinct CDR3 sequences, 22% of which were seen just once. Of the sample, roughly 6.9% falls within the top ten clones.

Stable hyperthyroidism was defined as no progression to ophthalmopathy within 18 months of follow-up. Patients with hyperthyroidism were aged 18 to 65 years, had been newly diagnosed, and had a disease duration of less than 2 months. Patients were excluded if they had other autoimmune diseases, uncontrolled infections, pregnancy or lactation. Diagnosis relied on clinical symptoms, serum thyroxine, TRAb, thyroid ultrasound and orbital computed tomography. PBMCs were isolated from about 10 ml of fresh peripheral blood by Ficoll-Paque density gradient centrifugation. Total RNA was extracted with Trizol reagent and quality-checked on an Agilent 2100 Bioanalyzer.

The chain employs TRBV5-1 and TRBJ1-3; the D gene is not confidently resolved. Input material: peripheral blood. The TCR originated in a young woman with stable Graves' hyperthyroidism. Some clones in this sample may be carry-over from other donors' samples. Donor details come from another sample of the same person, matched by shared clones. This receptor has the CDR3 CASSLVGPAGNTIYF. In nucleotide form, the sequence is TGCGCCAGCAGCTTGGTCGGGCCAGCTGGAAACACCATATATTTT.